This T cell receptor beta chain was identified during a study of T cell responses to AZD1222 COVID-19 vaccine. Whole-study results and caveats: The repertoires were collected only after the peak T cell response.

Points on this clone: The antigen is undetermined.

The table came from immunoSEQ multiplex PCR; TCRdb's copy has only in-frame clones and leaves some out. The sample yields some 150,000 clones, more than 85% seen once. Trimming took 4 bases from V and 4 from J, leaving 8 bases between them. The CDR3 covers 13 residues. Per germline, CDR1 SGHTA and CDR2 FQGNSA. The sequences come from peripheral blood, collected on day 0 of MenACWY control vaccination. This chain uses TRBV7-2 with TRBJ1-3; D ambiguous. The clonotype originates from an adult in good health. The DNA of the CDR3 is TGTGCCAGCAGCTCGGACGGGGGAAACACCATATATTTT. Translated: CASSSDGGNTIYF.